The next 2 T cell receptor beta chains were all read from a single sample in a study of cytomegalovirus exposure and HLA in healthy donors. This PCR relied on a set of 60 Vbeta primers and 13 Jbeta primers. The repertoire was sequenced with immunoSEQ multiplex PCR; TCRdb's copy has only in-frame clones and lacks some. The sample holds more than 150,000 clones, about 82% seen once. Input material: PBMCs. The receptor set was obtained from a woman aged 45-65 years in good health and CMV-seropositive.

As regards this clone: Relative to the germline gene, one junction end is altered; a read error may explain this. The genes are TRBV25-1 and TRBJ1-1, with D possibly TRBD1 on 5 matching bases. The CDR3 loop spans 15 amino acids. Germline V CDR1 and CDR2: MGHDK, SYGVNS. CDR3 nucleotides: TGTGCCTGCAGTCACCCGGGGGTGAGGGGCACTGAAGCTTTCTTT. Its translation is CACSHPGVRGTEAFF.

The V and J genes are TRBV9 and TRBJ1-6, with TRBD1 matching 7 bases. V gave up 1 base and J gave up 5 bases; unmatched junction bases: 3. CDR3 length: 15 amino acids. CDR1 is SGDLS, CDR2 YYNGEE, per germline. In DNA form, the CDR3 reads TGTGCCAGCAGCGTACAGGGACAGAATAATTCACCCCTCCACTTT. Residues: CASSVQGQNNSPLHF.